Presented here are 28 T cell receptor beta chains from one specimen sequenced in a study of T cell changes during pregnancy in multiple sclerosis. Some clones are missing from TCRdb's copy, which holds only in-frame ones; the method was immunoSEQ multiplex PCR. The sample carries about 63,000 clones, 93% recorded once. Sequenced material: CD8+ T cells from peripheral blood mononuclear cells, taken in the second trimester of pregnancy. The receptors stem from a female donor with multiple sclerosis, enrolled in a pregnancy study.

This clone was found a few times. The V gene is TRBV7-9, the J gene TRBJ1-1; 7 nucleotides agree with TRBD1. Per the germline V gene, CDR1 is SEHNR and CDR2 is FQNEAQ (reference sequence). Trimming took 5 bases from V and 6 from J; bases not matched to a gene: 3. The CDR3 has 12 residues. The CDR3 reads CASSRDRPEAFF. DNA of the CDR3: TGTGCCAGCAGCCGGGACAGACCTGAAGCTTTCTTT.

The chain couples TRBV29-1 to TRBJ1-2; no clear D gene. The germline V gene encodes CDR1 SQVTM and CDR2 ANQGSEA. This CDR3 spans 13 amino acids. V lost 0 bases and J lost 8, with 13 bases in between. The CDR3, as DNA: TGCAGCGTTGAAGAGTCGGGGATTAGAGGCTACACCTTC. This encodes CSVEESGIRGYTF.

The chain has TRBV27 and TRBJ1-5, with a possible D match to TRBD1 (5 bases). CDR1 is MNHEY, CDR2 SMNVEV, per germline (reference sequence). This CDR3 spans 14 amino acids. V was clipped by 2 bases and J by 3 bases, with 8 bases between them. The CDR3 DNA reads TGTGCCAGCAGTTTAAGGGGTTTCAATCAGCCCCAGCATTTT. Protein sequence: CASSLRGFNQPQHF.

The V call is TRBV19, the J call TRBJ2-7; a weak D match, TRBD2 (6 bases). CDR1 is LNHDA, CDR2 SQIVND, per germline (reference sequence). This CDR3 comprises 14 residues. The germline V and J ends were trimmed by 5 bases and 1 base, with 12 bases remaining between them. The CDR3: CASSWAGRSYEQYF. The CDR3 DNA sequence: TGTGCCAGTAGTTGGGCGGGACGATCCTACGAGCAGTACTTC.

This clone was seen just once. The chain joins TRBV5-4 to TRBJ2-7, with 13 bases that match TRBD2. CDR3 length: 16 amino acids. The V gene's germline CDR1 is SGHNT and CDR2 YYREEE (reference sequence). Trimming cost V 2 bases and J 1 base; bases outside gene matches: 3. The CDR3 loop is CASSFKGLAGSYEQYF. The CDR3 DNA is TGTGCCAGCAGCTTCAAGGGACTAGCGGGATCCTACGAGCAGTACTTC.

This clone was found once. This chain uses TRBV30 with TRBJ1-2; TRBD1 is a possible D gene (6 bases). V was clipped by 4 bases and J by 2 bases, with 11 bases between them. The CDR3 is made up of 13 amino acids. Germline V gene sequence: CDR1 GTSNPN, CDR2 SVGIG (reference sequence). CDR3 loop: CAWMLGTNYGYTF. The CDR3 DNA follows: TGTGCCTGGATGTTGGGGACAAACTATGGCTACACCTTC.

The chain recombines TRBV9 with TRBJ2-1; 11 bases fit TRBD2. V gave up 3 bases and J gave up 2 bases; unmatched junction bases: 4. This CDR3 contains 16 residues. Germline V gene data show CDR1 as SGDLS and CDR2 as YYNGEE. In nucleotides, the CDR3 is TGTGCCAGCAGCGGGCTGGGACTAGCGGCCTACAATGAGCAGTTCTTC. Its protein product is CASSGLGLAAYNEQFF.

J is TRBJ2-4 and V is TRBV6-6; 14 bases fit TRBD2. V shed 6 bases and J 6 bases; nucleotides not matched to a gene: 4. CDR1 MNHNY and CDR2 SVGAGI come from the germline V gene (reference sequence). The CDR3 consists of 15 residues. Here the CDR3 reads CASSPGTSGGNIQYF. As DNA, the CDR3 is TGTGCCAGCAGCCCCGGGACTAGCGGGGGAAACATTCAGTACTTC.

This clone was observed a handful of times. V is TRBV29-1 and J is TRBJ1-1; no reliable D call. The length of the CDR3 is 9 residues. The germline V and J ends were trimmed by 4 bases and 11 bases, with 8 bases remaining between them. Germline assignment: CDR1 SQVTM and CDR2 ANQGSEA. CDR3 in amino acids: CSVGAEAFF. CDR3 in DNA: TGCAGCGTTGGTGCCGAGGCTTTCTTT.

Written as DNA, the CDR3 is TGTGCCAGCAGCCTCACTAGTATCAATGAGCAGTTCTTC. Residues: CASSLTSINEQFF. This chain joins TRBV9 and TRBJ2-1; tentative D call: TRBD2 (5 bases). CDR1 is SGDLS and CDR2 is YYNGEE in the germline V gene. Trimming removed 4 bases at V and 6 bases at J, with 11 bases between. CDR3 length equals 13 residues.

This chain links TRBV7-2 with TRBJ2-7, with 9 bases that match TRBD2. CDR1 is SGHTA, CDR2 FQGNSA, per germline. This CDR3 is 15 amino acids long. J gave up 5 bases and V 1 base, and 6 bases lay outside the gene matches. CDR3 coding DNA: TGTGCCAGCAGCTTAGTGGGCGGGAGGGCCCACGAGCAGTACTTC. This codes for CASSLVGGRAHEQYF.

The V gene is TRBV12-5, the J gene TRBJ2-1; possibly TRBD1 for D (5 bases). The germline gives CDR1 LGHNT, CDR2 FRNRAP. There are 17 residues in the CDR3. Trimming took 0 bases from V and 4 from J, leaving 16 bases between them. The CDR3 coding sequence is TGTGCTAGTGGTTTGGTTTTACAGGTCCTCCCGTACAATGAGCAGTTCTTC. Residues: CASGLVLQVLPYNEQFF.

The chain is built from TRBV7-9 and TRBJ2-7; 8 bases line up with TRBD1. The germline V gene encodes CDR1 SEHNR and CDR2 FQNEAQ (reference sequence). Trimming cost V 4 bases and J 4 bases; bases outside gene matches: 6. The CDR3 covers 14 residues. The CDR3 DNA reads as TGTGCCAGCAGCTCCCCGGACAGGGAATACGAGCAGTACTTC. Its protein is CASSSPDREYEQYF.

The chain has TRBV11-3 and TRBJ2-2; 11 nucleotides match TRBD2. The germline V gene has CDR1 SGHNT and CDR2 YENEEA. Losses at the gene ends were 1 base for V and 4 bases for J; bases not matched to a gene: 5. The CDR3 is 17 amino acids. CDR3 nucleotides: TGTGCCAGCAGCTTAGGGCCAGGGACTAGCGGCACCGGGGAGCTGTTTTTT. It translates to CASSLGPGTSGTGELFF.

The rearrangement joins TRBV5-4 to TRBJ1-2; D gene uncertain. The CDR3 sequence is 14 residues long. Trimming took off 1 base at V and 2 bases at J, with 9 bases between the two ends. Germline V gene sequence: CDR1 SGHNT, CDR2 YYREEE (reference sequence). The CDR3 is CASSLQFGNYGYTF. In nucleotides, the CDR3 is TGTGCCAGCAGCTTGCAGTTCGGGAACTATGGCTACACCTTC.

The V gene is TRBV10-2, the J gene TRBJ2-7; D may be TRBD2 (5 bases). Germline assignment: CDR1 WSHSY and CDR2 SAAADI. Trimming cost V 7 bases and J 3 bases, with 16 bases left between them. The CDR3 spans 14 residues. CDR3 protein: CASKLGISSYEQYF. CDR3 in DNA: TGCGCCAGCAAACTAGGCATATCTAGCTACGAGCAGTACTTC.

The V call is TRBV7-9, the J call TRBJ1-1; no clear D gene. The CDR3 runs to 16 residues. Trimming left V 0 bases short and J 0 bases short, with 11 bases between. Per germline, CDR1 SEHNR and CDR2 FQNEAQ (reference sequence). The CDR3 loop is CASSLAPHGVNTEAFF. The CDR3 DNA reads TGTGCCAGCAGCTTAGCCCCGCACGGAGTGAACACTGAAGCTTTCTTT.

J is TRBJ2-2 and V is TRBV14; 9 nucleotides agree with TRBD2. Germline trimming cut 4 bases from V and 6 bases from J; bases unmatched to any gene: 21. Germline assignment: CDR1 SGHDN and CDR2 FVKESK. The CDR3 has 20 amino acids. The CDR3 DNA follows: TGTGCCAGCAGCCGCGAGAAGGGGCGTGGCGGGAGGGCCCGCGCCGGGGAGCTGTTTTTT. It encodes CASSREKGRGGRARAGELFF.

This clone was observed once. The chain carries TRBV5-6 and TRBJ2-1; the D gene is possibly TRBD1 (5 bases). Germline-derived CDR1 and CDR2 are SGHDT and YYEEEE. The V gene lost 0 bases and the J gene lost 4 bases, with 14 bases spanning the gap. CDR3 length equals 16 residues. The CDR3 spells CASSLVVQGPYNEQFF. As DNA, the CDR3 is TGTGCCAGCAGCTTGGTGGTCCAGGGTCCTTACAATGAGCAGTTCTTC.

This chain links TRBV15 with TRBJ2-7; D is possibly TRBD1 (5 bases). From germline, CDR1 is LNHNV and CDR2 YYDKDF (reference sequence). CDR3 length: 14 amino acids. The ends were cut back, 5 bases at V and 0 bases at J, with 11 bases in the middle. The CDR3 nucleotides are TGTGCCACCAGCCCCACAGGTAGCTCCTACGAGCAGTACTTC. Residues: CATSPTGSSYEQYF.

The V and J genes are TRBV16 and TRBJ2-7, with D tentatively TRBD1 (6 bases). The germline gives CDR1 KGHSY, CDR2 FQNENV. The CDR3 covers 13 residues. Trimming stripped 3 bases from V and 7 bases from J, with 13 bases between. The CDR3 DNA reads as TGTGCCAGCAGCCAGGGGGCAGAGAGTGAGCAGTACTTC. Its protein product is CASSQGAESEQYF.

The chain joins TRBV7-9 to TRBJ2-3, with D tentatively TRBD1 (6 bases). Germline lookup yields CDR1 SEHNR and CDR2 FQNEAQ (reference sequence). V was trimmed by 7 bases and J by 2 bases, leaving 16 bases between them. The CDR3 loop spans 15 amino acids. As DNA, the CDR3 is TGTGCCAGCACAGCTACAGGGCAGCACACAGATACGCAGTATTTT. This gives the protein CASTATGQHTDTQYF.

V and J are TRBV7-9 and TRBJ2-7; 9 nucleotides agree with TRBD1. This CDR3 has 14 residues. Germline V gene data show CDR1 as SEHNR and CDR2 as FQNEAQ (reference sequence). V was clipped by 4 bases and J by 3 bases; unmatched bases: 4. Written as DNA, the CDR3 is TGTGCCAGCAGCTCCGGGACAGGGTACTACGAGCAGTACTTC. Its protein is CASSSGTGYYEQYF.

This clone appeared a single time. The chain is built from TRBV6-5 and TRBJ2-4; maybe TRBD2 (5 bases). V lost 10 bases to trimming and J lost 12 bases, with 13 bases between them. The length of the CDR3 is 10 residues. Germline V gene data show CDR1 as MNHEY and CDR2 as SVGAGI. CDR3 sequence reads: CATPKEAQYF. CDR3 in DNA: TGTGCCACCCCGAAGGAGGCTCAGTACTTC.

The chain carries TRBV19 and TRBJ2-6; TRBD1 is a possible D gene (5 bases). V shed 6 bases and J shed 0 bases, with 15 bases lying between them. Per the germline V gene, CDR1 is LNHDA and CDR2 is SQIVND (reference sequence). The CDR3 sequence is 17 residues long. This chain's CDR3 is CASSDISGFSGANVLTF. CDR3 bases: TGTGCCAGTAGCGATATCTCAGGGTTCTCTGGGGCCAACGTCCTGACTTTC.

The rearrangement uses TRBV6-1 and TRBJ2-7; 8 bases are a match to TRBD2. This CDR3 has 15 amino acids. Germline V gene lookup returns CDR1 MNHNS and CDR2 SASEGT. Trimming removed 3 bases from V and 2 bases from J; junction bases left unmatched: 6. This CDR3 is CASSEISGTTYEQYF. The DNA of the CDR3 is TGTGCCAGCAGTGAGATTAGCGGGACGACCTACGAGCAGTACTTC.

The V gene is TRBV6-1, the J gene TRBJ2-5, with D possibly matching TRBD2 (5 bases). The ends were cut back, 1 base at V and 6 bases at J, with 12 bases in the middle. CDR3 length: 14 amino acids. The V gene's germline CDR1 is MNHNS and CDR2 SASEGT. The CDR3, as DNA: TGTGCCAGCAGTGAAGGAGGGCGAGGAAAGACCCAGTACTTC. This codes for CASSEGGRGKTQYF.

The chain links TRBV9 to TRBJ2-5; 8 nucleotides line up with TRBD1. The CDR3 covers 16 residues. Germline assignment: CDR1 SGDLS and CDR2 YYNGEE. The V and J ends lost 3 bases and 3 bases, in that order; junction bases with no gene match: 10. CDR3 DNA sequence: TGTGCCAGCAGCGGACGGGACGCAGGGGGCAAAGAGACCCAGTACTTC. Translated, it gives CASSGRDAGGKETQYF.